This entry lists 27 T cell receptor beta chains sequenced from one sample in a study of cytomegalovirus exposure and HLA in healthy donors. Use of 60 Vbeta and 13 Jbeta primers characterized the PCR. The table came from immunoSEQ multiplex PCR; TCRdb's copy has only in-frame clones and leaves some out. The sample consists of some 130,000 clones, around four fifths of them appearing once. Sequencing was performed on PBMCs. The receptor set was obtained from a female donor in good health and CMV-seronegative.

As for this clone: Germline is not matched at one junction end, which may reflect a read error. The chain carries TRBV7-9 and TRBJ2-5; TRBD1 matches 8 bases. The tail of the sequence fits TRBJ2-7 better, so the J call may be wrong. Germline CDR1 SEHNR, CDR2 FQNEAQ (reference sequence). The CDR3 consists of 12 residues. DNA of the CDR3: TGTTCCAGCAGCTCGACAGGGGACGAGCAGTACTTC. Residues: CSSSSTGDEQYF.

V and J are TRBV5-1 and TRBJ2-7; 8 bases align to TRBD1. V trimming: 0 bases; J trimming: 0 bases; junction bases outside the gene matches: 2. Germline V gene sequence: CDR1 SGHRS, CDR2 YFSETQ. The CDR3 is 15 residues long. CDR3 amino acids: CASSLGTGPSYEQYF. For the CDR3, the DNA is TGCGCCAGCAGCTTGGGGACAGGGCCCTCCTACGAGCAGTACTTC. Full variable domain (outside the CDR3, taken from reference TRBV5-1 and TRBJ2-7): KAGVTQTPRYLIKTRGQQVTLSCSPISGHRSVSWYQQTPGQGLQFLFEYFSETQRNKGNFPGRFSGRQFSNSRSEMNVSTLELGDSALYLCASSLGTGPSYEQYFGPGTRLTVT.

The rearrangement links TRBV6-5 to TRBJ2-7; TRBD2 aligns across 10 bases. V was pared by 1 base and J by 7 bases, with 7 bases of the junction left unmatched. Germline CDR1 MNHEY, CDR2 SVGAGI. The CDR3 is 15 residues long. The CDR3 region is CASSYFLAGDWEQYF. As DNA, the CDR3 is TGTGCCAGCAGTTACTTCCTAGCGGGAGATTGGGAGCAGTACTTC.

The chain has TRBV4-1 and TRBJ2-2, with D possibly matching TRBD1 (5 bases). The CDR3 totals 15 residues. Germline-derived CDR1 and CDR2 are MGHRA and YSYEKL. Trimming took off 4 bases at V and 0 bases at J, with 9 bases between the two ends. Written as DNA, the CDR3 is TGCGCCAGCAGCCGACAGAAAGCGAACACCGGGGAGCTGTTTTTT. It yields the protein CASSRQKANTGELFF.

This chain connects TRBV27 to TRBJ1-1; no clear D. From germline, CDR1 is MNHEY and CDR2 SMNVEV (reference sequence). CDR3 length: 14 amino acids. Trimming cost V 5 bases and J 0 bases, with 10 bases left between them. The CDR3 sequence: CASSLRGLNTEAFF. The CDR3 DNA reads TGTGCCAGCAGTCTTCGAGGGCTGAACACTGAAGCTTTCTTT.

The CDR3 DNA reads TGTGCCAGCAGCATACAGCTCAGCTCCTACAATGAGCAGTTCTTC. It specifies CASSIQLSSYNEQFF. The chain links TRBV5-8 to TRBJ2-1; no clear D gene. This CDR3 has 15 amino acids. Germline V gene lookup returns CDR1 SGHTS and CDR2 YDEGEE. The V gene lost 4 bases and the J gene lost 0 bases, with 11 bases spanning the gap.

This chain joins TRBV21-1 and TRBJ1-5. TRBV21-1 is noted as a pseudogene. The CDR3 has 16 residues. The CDR3 sequence is CASSTYVREGRQPQHF. CDR3 sequence (DNA): TGTGCCAGCAGCACCTATGTCAGGGAGGGGAGACAGCCCCAGCATTTT.

This chain connects TRBV9 to TRBJ2-1, with D perhaps TRBD2 (6 bases). V lost 3 bases and J 7 bases, leaving 23 bases between the germline ends. The V gene's germline CDR1 is SGDLS and CDR2 YYNGEE. CDR3 length equals 17 residues. DNA of the CDR3: TGTGCCAGCAGCGCTGTCTTCGCGGGGATGGGTGGGAATGAGCAGTTCTTC. Translating it yields CASSAVFAGMGGNEQFF.

V and J are TRBV7-6 and TRBJ2-3, with TRBD2 identical over 12 bases. Trimming took 5 bases from V and 4 from J; bases not matched to a gene: 7. CDR3 size: 16 residues. The V gene's germline CDR1 is SGHVS and CDR2 FNYEAQ. In DNA form, the CDR3 reads TGTGCCAGCAGCACACGACTAGCGGGAGATCCAGATACGCAGTATTTT. It codes for CASSTRLAGDPDTQYF.

Written as DNA, the CDR3 is TGCGCCAGCAGCTTGGTCTCGGGATCGGGCCTTGAAGCTTTCTTT. Translated: CASSLVSGSGLEAFF. The rearrangement links TRBV5-1 to TRBJ1-1, with unresolved D. V was trimmed by 0 bases and J by 7 bases, leaving 16 bases between them. Germline CDR1 and CDR2: SGHRS and YFSETQ. This CDR3 comprises 15 residues.

The gene calls are TRBV6-1 and TRBJ2-1; 10 nucleotides align to TRBD2. Per the germline V gene, CDR1 is MNHNS and CDR2 is SASEGT. The CDR3 length is 15 residues. The trim removed 10 bases at V and 3 bases at J, leaving 9 bases unmatched. CDR3 region: CANSAGTSDYNEQFF. As DNA, the CDR3 is TGTGCCAACTCGGCCGGGACTAGCGACTACAATGAGCAGTTCTTC.

The chain is built from TRBV5-6 and TRBJ2-7; 8 bases agree with TRBD2. In germline, CDR1 is SGHDT, CDR2 YYEEEE. Unmatched junction bases numbered 15, after V lost 4 bases and J lost 6 bases. The CDR3 has 16 residues. The CDR3 sequence is CASSRGGGGRRAEQYF. CDR3 nucleotide sequence: TGTGCCAGCAGCCGGGGGGGCGGCGGGAGAAGAGCCGAGCAGTACTTC.

This clone was counted a single time. The chain links TRBV7-6 to TRBJ2-1, with 10 bases fitting TRBD2. There are 17 residues in the CDR3. Losses at the gene ends were 1 base for V and 4 bases for J; bases not matched to a gene: 7. From germline, CDR1 is SGHVS and CDR2 FNYEAQ. CDR3 in amino acids: CASSLGTSGTRYNEQFF. CDR3 DNA sequence: TGTGCCAGCAGCTTAGGGACTAGCGGCACGCGTTACAATGAGCAGTTCTTC.

The chain carries TRBV7-2 and TRBJ2-1, with D possibly matching TRBD2 (5 bases). The CDR3 loop spans 14 amino acids. Germline V gives CDR1 SGHTA, CDR2 FQGNSA. V was cut by 5 bases and J by 8 bases, with 16 bases left in between. This CDR3 reads CASSTSSGVDEQFF. Here the CDR3 DNA reads TGTGCCAGCAGCACCTCGTCCGGGGTCGATGAGCAGTTCTTC.

The table lists this clone with a few counts. This sequence joins TRBV2 and TRBJ1-6, with D possibly matching TRBD1 (6 bases). The CDR3 consists of 15 residues. The germline V and J ends were trimmed by 7 bases and 7 bases, with 17 bases remaining between them. Germline loops: CDR1 SNHLY, CDR2 FYNNEI. Written as DNA, the CDR3 is TGTGCCAGCACCCTCTTAAGAACAGGGAATTCACCCCTCCACTTT. Its translation is CASTLLRTGNSPLHF.

This clone was found once. V gene TRBV2 combines with J gene TRBJ2-5, with TRBD1 matching over 9 bases. With 7 bases clipped from V and 0 bases from J, the junction kept 15 bases outside the gene matches. CDR1 and CDR2 from the germline V gene are SNHLY and FYNNEI. The CDR3 spans 18 residues. For the CDR3, the DNA is TGTGCCAGCATCCAAGGCACAGGGGGCCTGAGGTACCAAGAGACCCAGTACTTC. Its protein product is CASIQGTGGLRYQETQYF.

In its sample, this clone was seen a few times. The chain is built from TRBV6-5 and TRBJ1-1; TRBD1 is a possible D gene (5 bases). The ends were cut back, 4 bases at V and 4 bases at J, with 13 bases in the middle. Germline V gene sequence: CDR1 MNHEY, CDR2 SVGAGI. This CDR3 contains 14 residues. The DNA of the CDR3 is TGTGCCAGCAGTTCCTACCATAGGGGCACTGAAGCTTTCTTT. It yields the protein CASSSYHRGTEAFF.

This clone has just one count. Additional DNA sequences in this sample encode the identical CDR3. The genes are TRBV6-5 and TRBJ1-1, with unresolved D. The CDR3 contains 14 residues. Trimming shortened V by 7 bases and J by 6 bases, and 18 bases separated the two germline ends. Germline lookup yields CDR1 MNHEY and CDR2 SVGAGI. Written as DNA, the CDR3 is TGTGCCAGCACCACTACCCCGATGAGACCTGAAGCTTTCTTT. This translates into CASTTTPMRPEAFF.

The rearrangement joins TRBV7-2 to TRBJ1-6, with 11 bases identical to TRBD1. Germline CDR1 and CDR2: SGHTA and FQGNSA. J was trimmed by 6 bases and V by 5 bases; bases with no gene match: 6. The CDR3 extends over 16 amino acids. CDR3 protein: CASSRTGGKSNSPLHF. CDR3 in DNA: TGTGCCAGCAGCCGGACAGGGGGCAAGAGTAATTCACCCCTCCACTTT.

The chain recombines TRBV28 with TRBJ1-2, with 11 bases fitting TRBD1. The CDR3 covers 16 residues. J lost 4 bases, V lost 4 bases, and 8 bases had no gene match. Germline V gene lookup returns CDR1 MDHEN and CDR2 SYDVKM. Here the CDR3 DNA reads TGTGCCAGCAGTTCCATCGGACAGGGGGCCGGCTATGGCTACACCTTC. It specifies CASSSIGQGAGYGYTF.

CDR3 protein: CASSFSDEQYF. The DNA of the CDR3 is TGTGCCAGCAGTTTTTCGGACGAGCAGTACTTC. The chain carries TRBV5-8 and TRBJ2-7; unclear D gene. Germline V gene lookup returns CDR1 SGHTS and CDR2 YDEGEE. The CDR3 runs 11 residues. V was pared by 5 bases and J by 5 bases, with 8 bases between.

V is TRBV7-9 and J is TRBJ1-2, with 7 nucleotides matching TRBD1. Per the germline V gene, CDR1 is SEHNR and CDR2 is FQNEAQ (reference sequence). J gave up 1 base and V 5 bases, and 7 bases lay outside the gene matches. The CDR3 runs 15 residues. The CDR3, as DNA: TGTGCCAGCAGCCCGACAGGGCTCATTAACTATGGCTACACCTTC. Translation: CASSPTGLINYGYTF. Combining the CDR3 with reference TRBV7-9 and TRBJ1-2 gives the whole variable domain DTGVSQNPRHKITKRGQNVTFRCDPISEHNRLYWYRQTLGQGPEFLTYFQNEAQLEKSRLLSDRFSAERPKGSFSTLEIQRTEQGDSAMYLCASSPTGLINYGYTFGSGTRLTVV.

This chain links TRBV7-2 with TRBJ2-5; tentative D call: TRBD1 (5 bases). This CDR3 region has 16 residues. Deletions cut 5 bases from V and 0 bases from J, with 16 bases between. CDR1 SGHTA and CDR2 FQGNSA come from the germline V gene. CDR3: CASSPGRESYQETQYF. As DNA, the CDR3 is TGTGCCAGCAGCCCAGGCAGGGAATCGTACCAAGAGACCCAGTACTTC.

The chain carries TRBV5-1 and TRBJ1-2; tentative D call: TRBD1 (6 bases). The V end lost 0 bases, the J end lost 2 bases, and 8 bases lay between the germline ends. Germline V gene data show CDR1 as SGHRS and CDR2 as YFSETQ. This CDR3 has 14 residues. DNA for the CDR3: TGCGCCAGCAGCTTGGTAGGGGGAAACTATGGCTACACCTTC. Its translation: CASSLVGGNYGYTF.

The chain has TRBV2 and TRBJ1-4; the D gene is possibly TRBD1 (6 bases). Per germline, CDR1 SNHLY and CDR2 FYNNEI. This CDR3 is 14 amino acids long. Trimming stripped 7 bases from V and 5 bases from J, with 14 bases between. The CDR3 loop reads CASTPRGGNEKLFF. CDR3 DNA sequence: TGTGCCAGCACCCCCAGGGGAGGGAATGAAAAACTGTTTTTT.

This clone was picked up a small number of times. The chain recombines TRBV9 with TRBJ1-1; possibly TRBD1 for D (6 bases). Germline V gene data show CDR1 as SGDLS and CDR2 as YYNGEE. Trimming pared 0 bases from V and 2 bases from J, leaving 17 bases between. This CDR3 is built from 17 residues. CDR3 bases: TGTGCCAGCAGCGTAGGGGCAGGGAGGGGGTACAACACTGAAGCTTTCTTT. It yields the protein CASSVGAGRGYNTEAFF.

The chain employs TRBV5-1 and TRBJ1-1, with D maybe TRBD1 (6 bases). The CDR3 consists of 18 residues. Germline CDR1 is SGHRS and CDR2 is YFSETQ. Trimming left V 0 bases short and J 1 base short, with 19 bases between. This CDR3 is CASSLAFSSTGPNTEAFF. The DNA for the CDR3 is TGCGCCAGCAGCTTGGCCTTCTCGTCGACAGGACCGAACACTGAAGCTTTCTTT.